The present T cell receptor (beta chain) was sequenced within a study of cytotoxic CD8 clonotypes in ibrutinib-treated CLL. Points from the study as a whole: A rise in clonality was seen at ibrutinib response, and a fall back toward baseline was seen at progression. Contraction or stability on treatment was seen for public clonotypes, which were uncommon.

Worth noting for this clone: Its antigen is unknown.

There are 15 residues in the CDR3. V was trimmed by 5 bases and J by 0 bases, leaving 11 bases between them. Germline V gives CDR1 SEHNR, CDR2 FQNEAQ (reference sequence). The data were produced by immunoSEQ multiplex PCR, yet TCRdb's version contains in-frame clones alone and is incomplete. The data contain around 97,000 clones, 78% of them singletons. The sample consisted of PBMCs, taken after 12 months of ibrutinib treatment. V gene TRBV7-9 combines with J gene TRBJ1-3, with D maybe TRBD1 (5 bases). The receptor's source is a human donor with chronic lymphocytic leukemia. The CDR3 is CASSRGGSSGNTIYF. The CDR3 region has the DNA TGTGCCAGCAGCCGGGGCGGCAGCTCTGGAAACACCATATATTTT.